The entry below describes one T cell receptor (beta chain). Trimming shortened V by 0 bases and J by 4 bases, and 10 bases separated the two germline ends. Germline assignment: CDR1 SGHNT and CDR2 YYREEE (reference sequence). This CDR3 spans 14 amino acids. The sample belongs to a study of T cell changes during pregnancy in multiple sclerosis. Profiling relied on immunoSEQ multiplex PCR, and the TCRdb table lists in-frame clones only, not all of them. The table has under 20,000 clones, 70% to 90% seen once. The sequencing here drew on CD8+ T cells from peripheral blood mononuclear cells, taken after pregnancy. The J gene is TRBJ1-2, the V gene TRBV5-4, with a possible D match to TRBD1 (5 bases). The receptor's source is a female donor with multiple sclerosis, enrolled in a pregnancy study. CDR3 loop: CASSLGGVVYGYTF. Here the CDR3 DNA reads TGTGCCAGCAGCTTGGGGGGGGTCGTCTATGGCTACACCTTC.